Shown below are 12 T cell receptor beta chains from a single sample sequenced in a study of blood T cell repertoires in COVID-19. TCRdb's table, derived via immunoSEQ multiplex PCR, lists solely in-frame clones and lacks some. The sample records around 25,000 clones, approximately 82% being singletons. Sequenced sample: peripheral blood. The source is a man between 70 and 80 years old with acute or convalescent COVID-19.

The chain recombines TRBV19 with TRBJ1-1, with no clear D. Germline CDR1 is LNHDA and CDR2 is SQIVND (reference sequence). The V end was cut by 2 bases, the J end by 0 bases, with 7 bases between. There are 14 residues in the CDR3. As DNA, the CDR3 is TGTGCCAGTAGTATAAGAGGGCTGAACACTGAAGCTTTCTTT. It specifies CASSIRGLNTEAFF.

The chain has TRBV19 and TRBJ1-6, with 8 bases that match TRBD1. CDR1 and CDR2 (germline): LNHDA, SQIVND (reference sequence). The CDR3 contains 14 residues. With 5 bases clipped from V and 10 bases from J, the junction kept 7 bases outside the gene matches. CDR3 region: CASSPGQGESPLHF. The CDR3 DNA reads as TGTGCCAGTAGTCCTGGACAGGGAGAGTCACCCCTCCACTTT.

V usage is TRBV4-2 and J usage is TRBJ2-7; 12 bases agree with TRBD2. The CDR3 sequence is 16 residues long. The ends lost 4 bases at V and 3 bases at J; junction bases unmatched: 7. Germline CDR1 LGHNA, CDR2 YNFKEQ. In nucleotides, the CDR3 is TGTGCCAGCAGCCCCCGACTAGCGGGAGAGGGCTACGAGCAGTACTTC. As protein: CASSPRLAGEGYEQYF.

There are a few counts of this clone. This chain uses TRBV19 with TRBJ1-2, with no clear D. Germline loops: CDR1 LNHDA, CDR2 SQIVND (reference sequence). The V end was cut by 5 bases, the J end by 8 bases, with 9 bases between. The length of the CDR3 is 11 residues. This CDR3 reads CASSSGGGYTF. CDR3 in DNA: TGTGCCAGTAGTTCGGGTGGCGGCTACACCTTC.

The CDR3 sequence: CASSVEGEKTQYF. The CDR3 DNA is TGTGCCAGCAGCGTAGAGGGGGAGAAGACCCAGTACTTC. The chain couples TRBV9 to TRBJ2-5; possible D gene TRBD1, 6 bases. This CDR3 has 13 residues. The V end lost 0 bases, the J end lost 6 bases, and 9 bases lay between the germline ends. Germline assignment: CDR1 SGDLS and CDR2 YYNGEE. Variable domain in full (rest from reference TRBV9 and TRBJ2-5): DSGVTQTPKHLITATGQRVTLRCSPRSGDLSVYWYQQSLDQGLQFLIQYYNGEERAKGNILERFSAQQFPDLHSELNLSSLELGDSALYFCASSVEGEKTQYFGPGTRLLVL.

This chain connects TRBV11-3 to TRBJ2-7; 9 nucleotides line up with TRBD1. J was trimmed by 6 bases and V by 5 bases; bases with no gene match: 2. Per the germline V gene, CDR1 is SGHNT and CDR2 is YENEEA. This CDR3 contains 12 residues. In nucleotides, the CDR3 is TGTGCCAGCAGCATGACAGGGGGCGAGCAGTACTTC. Its translation: CASSMTGGEQYF.

The chain combines TRBV15 with TRBJ2-5; 8 nucleotides align to TRBD2. V trimming: 5 bases; J trimming: 5 bases; junction bases outside the gene matches: 7. CDR1 is LNHNV and CDR2 is YYDKDF in the germline V gene (reference sequence). CDR3 length: 14 amino acids. CDR3 sequence reads: CATSARGGVETQYF. The CDR3 DNA reads as TGTGCCACCAGCGCCCGGGGGGGGGTGGAGACCCAGTACTTC.

The chain carries TRBV11-1 and TRBJ2-1; 8 bases map to TRBD1. CDR3 length: 15 residues. Germline V CDR1 and CDR2: SGHAT, FQDESV (reference sequence). V gave up 5 bases and J gave up 3 bases; unmatched junction bases: 6. CDR3 nucleotides: TGTGCCAGCAGCGCTGGGACAGGAGTCTACAATGAGCAGTTCTTC. It codes for CASSAGTGVYNEQFF.

The chain employs TRBV11-2 and TRBJ1-4; no clear D gene. The CDR3 extends over 14 amino acids. Deletions cut 3 bases from V and 0 bases from J, with 5 bases between. Germline CDR1 SGHAT, CDR2 FQNNGV. CDR3: CASSFSTTNEKLFF. The CDR3, as DNA: TGTGCCAGCAGCTTCTCTACAACTAATGAAAAACTGTTTTTT. The whole variable domain, remainder taken from reference TRBV11-2 and TRBJ1-4, is EAGVAQSPRYKIIEKRQSVAFWCNPISGHATLYWYQQILGQGPKLLIQFQNNGVVDDSQLPKDRFSAERLKGVDSTLKIQPAKLEDSAVYLCASSFSTTNEKLFFGSGTQLSVL.

J is TRBJ2-7 and V is TRBV7-9; 13 bases line up with TRBD2. V trimming: 0 bases; J trimming: 0 bases; junction bases outside the gene matches: 8. The CDR3 covers 19 residues. Germline loops: CDR1 SEHNR, CDR2 FQNEAQ (reference sequence). For the CDR3, the DNA is TGTGCCAGCAGCTTAGCCAGGGGGACTAGCGGGGCTAGCTCCTACGAGCAGTACTTC. This encodes CASSLARGTSGASSYEQYF.

The chain joins TRBV3-1 (or the pseudogene TRBV3-2) to TRBJ1-1; D might be TRBD1 (6 bases). The CDR3 runs 13 residues. V lost 11 bases to trimming and J lost 4 bases, with 17 bases between them. CDR1 and CDR2 from the germline V gene are LGHDT and YNNKEL (reference sequence). In DNA form, the CDR3 reads TGTGCCTGTACTCCGACAGGAGGCACTGAAGCTTTCTTT. Its protein is CACTPTGGTEAFF.

V gene TRBV7-2 combines with J gene TRBJ1-3; D is undetermined. The V gene lost 1 base and the J gene lost 0 bases, with 7 bases spanning the gap. The CDR3 extends over 15 amino acids. The germline V gene has CDR1 SGHTA and CDR2 FQGNSA. CDR3 in amino acids: CASSLGYSSGNTIYF. CDR3 DNA sequence: TGTGCCAGCAGCTTAGGATACAGCTCTGGAAACACCATATATTTT.